The 27 T cell receptor beta chains below come from one sample, sequenced in a study of cytotoxic CD8 clonotypes in ibrutinib-treated CLL. Clones were read by immunoSEQ multiplex PCR, and TCRdb kept only the in-frame ones, dropping some. Here the sample spans tens of thousands of clones, less than 85% being singletons. The starting material was PBMCs, obtained after 24 months of ibrutinib treatment. These TCRs come from a human donor with chronic lymphocytic leukemia.

The chain joins TRBV2 to TRBJ2-4, with TRBD1 matching over 12 bases. The germline V gene encodes CDR1 SNHLY and CDR2 FYNNEI. J was trimmed by 14 bases and V by 6 bases; bases with no gene match: 11. CDR3 length: 14 residues. The CDR3 protein is CASSAGTGGQVEYF. The CDR3 nucleotides read TGTGCCAGCAGCGCAGGGACAGGGGGCCAGGTGGAGTACTTC.

The V and J genes are TRBV13 and TRBJ2-7; 8 bases map to TRBD2. The germline gives CDR1 PRHDT, CDR2 FYEKMQ (reference sequence). The CDR3 loop spans 15 amino acids. Trimming cost V 6 bases and J 5 bases; bases outside gene matches: 12. The CDR3 loop is CASSAQGLAGNEQYF. The DNA of the CDR3 is TGTGCCAGCAGTGCACAAGGACTAGCAGGCAACGAGCAGTACTTC.

The chain is built from TRBV6-5 and TRBJ2-3, with 12 bases fitting TRBD2. Germline trimming cut 6 bases from V and 5 bases from J; bases unmatched to any gene: 6. This CDR3 spans 15 amino acids. Per the germline V gene, CDR1 is MNHEY and CDR2 is SVGAGI. In DNA form, the CDR3 reads TGTGCCAGCAGGCGGACTAGCGGGATCGGAGATACGCAGTATTTT. Translated, it gives CASRRTSGIGDTQYF.

V gene TRBV5-4 combines with J gene TRBJ2-1, with 8 bases matching TRBD2. Per germline, CDR1 SGHNT and CDR2 YYREEE (reference sequence). The CDR3 sequence is 17 residues long. Unmatched junction bases numbered 8, after V lost 3 bases and J lost 0 bases. The CDR3 reads CASSSGLAGSSYNEQFF. The CDR3 bases are TGTGCCAGCAGCTCCGGACTAGCCGGAAGCTCCTACAATGAGCAGTTCTTC.

The chain links TRBV11-2 to TRBJ2-5; 7 bases line up with TRBD1. Germline-derived CDR1 and CDR2 are SGHAT and FQNNGV. The ends lost 4 bases at V and 6 bases at J; junction bases unmatched: 14. This CDR3 spans 16 amino acids. The CDR3 coding sequence is TGTGCCAGCAGCTCCATACGAGGGGGCCTAGCAAAGACCCAGTACTTC. It encodes CASSSIRGGLAKTQYF.

A note on this clone: Other DNA sequences in the sample encode the same CDR3. The rearrangement joins TRBV19 to TRBJ1-4; D is perhaps TRBD1 (6 bases). This CDR3 has 14 residues. Germline loops: CDR1 LNHDA, CDR2 SQIVND (reference sequence). Trimming removed 6 bases at V and 5 bases at J, with 13 bases between. For the CDR3, the DNA is TGTGCCAGTAGCCATGGACAGAGAAATGAAAAACTGTTTTTT. Translation: CASSHGQRNEKLFF. Looking up the rest from reference TRBV19 and TRBJ1-4 gives the full variable domain: DGGITQSPKYLFRKEGQNVTLSCEQNLNHDAMYWYRQDPGQGLRLIYYSQIVNDFQKGDIAEGYSVSREKKESFPLTVTSAQKNPTAFYLCASSHGQRNEKLFFGSGTQLSVL.

The V call is TRBV18, the J call TRBJ1-1, with D possibly being TRBD1 (6 bases). The germline V gene has CDR1 KGHSH and CDR2 LQKENI. CDR3 length equals 15 residues. Trimming stripped 1 base from V and 5 bases from J, with 14 bases between. The CDR3 is CASSPRAGVGTEAFF. CDR3 coding DNA: TGTGCCAGCTCACCACGGGCAGGGGTGGGGACTGAAGCTTTCTTT.

The chain employs TRBV7-8 and TRBJ1-5; maybe TRBD1 (6 bases). The CDR3 is 20 amino acids. V was shortened by 1 base and J by 3 bases, with 25 bases between the two germline ends. Looked up from germline, CDR1 is SGHVS and CDR2 is FQNEAQ. The CDR3 coding sequence is TGTGCCAGCAGCTTAGGGATATTGTTCAGGGGACGGACCATCAATCAGCCCCAGCATTTT. Its translation: CASSLGILFRGRTINQPQHF. Supplemented by reference TRBV7-8 and TRBJ1-5, the full variable domain reads GAGVSQSPRYKVAKRGQDVALRCDPISGHVSLFWYQQALGQGPEFLTYFQNEAQLDKSGLPSDRFFAERPEGSVSTLKIQRTQQEDSAVYLCASSLGILFRGRTINQPQHFGDGTRLSIL.

The chain employs TRBV30 and TRBJ2-1; weak D call: TRBD1 (5 bases). CDR1 and CDR2 (germline): GTSNPN, SVGIG (reference sequence). The CDR3 length is 15 residues. Trimming stripped 6 bases from V and 3 bases from J, with 18 bases between. CDR3 region: CACLRSHRGYNEQFF. The CDR3 nucleotides are TGTGCCTGCCTTCGATCCCATAGGGGCTACAATGAGCAGTTCTTC.

V gene TRBV5-1 combines with J gene TRBJ2-5; no reliable D call. This CDR3 spans 13 amino acids. V lost 0 bases and J 2 bases, leaving 5 bases between the germline ends. Germline CDR1 SGHRS, CDR2 YFSETQ. The CDR3 DNA reads as TGCGCCAGCAGCTTGGAGGGACAAGAGACCCAGTACTTC. Protein product: CASSLEGQETQYF.

The chain employs TRBV6-1 and TRBJ2-7; TRBD2 agrees at 7 bases. CDR1 and CDR2 (germline): MNHNS, SASEGT. The CDR3 spans 14 residues. V lost 0 bases and J lost 1; bases outside the gene matches: 0. Here the CDR3 reads CASSEAGLSYEQYF. CDR3 DNA: TGTGCCAGCAGTGAAGCGGGACTATCCTACGAGCAGTACTTC.

The chain uses TRBV2 and TRBJ1-4; D gene unclear. This CDR3 is built from 15 residues. Germline CDR1 is SNHLY and CDR2 is FYNNEI. The V gene lost 6 bases and the J gene lost 3 bases, with 14 bases spanning the gap. CDR3 in DNA: TGTGCCAGCAGAAAACCCGCGGCAGCTAATGAAAAACTGTTTTTT. Encoded protein: CASRKPAAANEKLFF.

As DNA, the CDR3 is TGTGCCAGTAGTATCTTCATCCGGGAGGGTCGGAGTAGTGAGCAGTTCTTC. Its translation: CASSIFIREGRSSEQFF. The chain combines TRBV19 with TRBJ2-1, with 8 positions matching TRBD2. Trimming cost V 3 bases and J 9 bases; bases outside gene matches: 16. In germline, CDR1 is LNHDA, CDR2 SQIVND (reference sequence). The CDR3 sequence is 17 residues long.

The chain has TRBV28 and TRBJ1-1; D not certain. Trimming removed 2 bases at V and 1 base at J, with 5 bases between. CDR3 length equals 13 residues. Germline CDR1 reads MDHEN; CDR2 reads SYDVKM. The CDR3 bases are TGTGCCAGCAGTTTACCTCAGAACACTGAAGCTTTCTTT. It encodes CASSLPQNTEAFF.

The V call is TRBV27, the J call TRBJ1-2; maybe TRBD1 (6 bases). Germline V gene sequence: CDR1 MNHEY, CDR2 SMNVEV (reference sequence). V was clipped by 5 bases and J by 2 bases, with 6 bases between them. CDR3 length: 12 amino acids. CDR3 loop: CASSTGNYGYTF. Here the CDR3 DNA reads TGTGCCAGCAGTACAGGGAACTATGGCTACACCTTC.

This chain links TRBV27 with TRBJ1-5; the D is unclear. This CDR3 has 14 amino acids. Germline loops: CDR1 MNHEY, CDR2 SMNVEV (reference sequence). Trimming cost V 5 bases and J 7 bases, with 15 bases left between them. CDR3 in amino acids: CASSPGFGNQPQHF. CDR3 DNA: TGTGCCAGCAGTCCGGGCTTTGGGAACCAGCCCCAGCATTTT.

This clone showed up just once. This CDR3 reads CASSEEGRLSGNTIYF. The CDR3 bases are TGTGCCAGCAGTGAAGAAGGGAGGCTCTCTGGAAACACCATATATTTT. The chain couples TRBV2 to TRBJ1-3; D is uncertain. Trimming left V 1 base short and J 0 bases short, with 10 bases between. Germline CDR1 and CDR2: SNHLY and FYNNEI. This CDR3 comprises 16 residues. The full variable domain, in which reference TRBV2 and TRBJ1-3 provide the parts outside the CDR3, is EPEVTQTPSHQVTQMGQEVILRCVPISNHLYFYWYRQILGQKVEFLVSFYNNEISEKSEIFDDQFSVERPDGSNFTLKIRSTKLEDSAMYFCASSEEGRLSGNTIYFGEGSWLTVV.

The chain combines TRBV7-3 with TRBJ1-1; 9 bases align to TRBD1. This CDR3 region has 15 residues. V shed 6 bases and J 1 base; nucleotides not matched to a gene: 6. Germline-derived CDR1 and CDR2 are SGHTA and FQGTGA. The CDR3, as DNA: TGTGCCAGCAGGGGGACAGGGAATCCGAACACTGAAGCTTTCTTT. Protein sequence: CASRGTGNPNTEAFF.

The chain links TRBV7-6 to TRBJ2-7; TRBD2 might be the D (6 bases). CDR1 SGHVS and CDR2 FNYEAQ come from the germline V gene. Between the trimmed V and J ends, which lost 2 bases and 6 bases, there was a span of 11 bases. The CDR3 totals 13 residues. In DNA form, the CDR3 reads TGTGCCAGCAGCTTAATGGTCGGGAGCGAGCAGTACTTC. Protein: CASSLMVGSEQYF.

V gene TRBV2 combines with J gene TRBJ2-3; 11 nucleotides agree with TRBD1. CDR1 is SNHLY and CDR2 is FYNNEI in the germline V gene. The CDR3 consists of 15 residues. V dropped 6 bases and J dropped 1; count of bases not matched to a gene: 3. The DNA of the CDR3 is TGTGCCAGCAGCGGGGGACAGGGGGGCACAGATACGCAGTATTTT. Translation: CASSGGQGGTDTQYF. The full variable domain, rest sourced from reference TRBV2 and TRBJ2-3, is EPEVTQTPSHQVTQMGQEVILRCVPISNHLYFYWYRQILGQKVEFLVSFYNNEISEKSEIFDDQFSVERPDGSNFTLKIRSTKLEDSAMYFCASSGGQGGTDTQYFGPGTRLTVL.

This clone was detected only once. The CDR3 DNA reads TGTGCCAGTAGTACAACAGGGTCTCTCTATGGCTACACCTTC. Protein: CASSTTGSLYGYTF. This sequence joins TRBV19 and TRBJ1-2; D possibly corresponds to TRBD1 (6 bases). Germline CDR1 LNHDA, CDR2 SQIVND (reference sequence). There are 14 residues in the CDR3. The germline V and J ends were trimmed by 4 bases and 4 bases, with 13 bases remaining between them.

The J gene is TRBJ1-3, the V gene TRBV18; 8 nucleotides agree with TRBD1. The CDR3 has 14 residues. After removal of 3 bases from V and 5 bases from J, the junction contained 3 bases not matched to a gene. Germline CDR1 reads KGHSH; CDR2 reads LQKENI. DNA of the CDR3: TGTGCCAGCTCACCGACAGGGGTGAGAAACACCATATATTTT. Protein sequence: CASSPTGVRNTIYF.

Details on this clone: A junction boundary mismatches the germline segment, possibly from a read error. The same CDR3 is also encoded by other DNA sequences in this sample. CDR3 loop: CASNFRPTYEQYF. DNA of the CDR3: TGCGCCAGCAACTTTCGGCCGACCTACGAGCAGTATTTC. This sequence joins TRBV5-1 and TRBJ2-7; D unresolved. The CDR3 loop spans 13 amino acids. Germline lookup yields CDR1 SGHRS and CDR2 YFSETQ.

The chain is built from TRBV6-1 and TRBJ2-4, with D tentatively TRBD1 or TRBD2 (5 bases each). The V gene's germline CDR1 is MNHNS and CDR2 SASEGT. Deletions cut 6 bases from V and 0 bases from J, with 9 bases between. This CDR3 has 14 residues. The CDR3 sequence is CASSTGTAKNIQYF. The CDR3, as DNA: TGTGCCAGCAGCACCGGGACAGCCAAAAACATTCAGTACTTC.

DNA for the CDR3: TGTGCCACCTCCTTCGGGCAGCAGGTTTTGGGATACGAGCAGTACTTC. It encodes CATSFGQQVLGYEQYF. This chain connects TRBV5-5 to TRBJ2-7; D is uncertain. The germline V and J ends were trimmed by 9 bases and 4 bases, with 26 bases remaining between them. Germline CDR1 is SGHKS and CDR2 is YYEKEE (reference sequence). This CDR3 contains 16 residues.

This sequence joins TRBV7-2 and TRBJ2-1; D is ambiguous. Germline V CDR1 and CDR2: SGHTA, FQGNSA. V was trimmed by 1 base and J by 4 bases, leaving 8 bases between them. This CDR3 is built from 14 residues. In nucleotides, the CDR3 is TGTGCCAGCAGCTTAGGGTTGGGGTACAATGAGCAGTTCTTC. Protein sequence: CASSLGLGYNEQFF.

This chain connects TRBV18 to TRBJ2-3, with 9 bases lining up with TRBD2. Unmatched junction bases numbered 5, after V lost 0 bases and J lost 4 bases. Per germline, CDR1 KGHSH and CDR2 LQKENI. CDR3 length equals 16 residues. In nucleotides, the CDR3 is TGTGCCAGCTCACCACCTAGACTAGCGGCAGCAGATACGCAGTATTTT. Its protein is CASSPPRLAAADTQYF.